The next 9 T cell receptor beta chains were all read from a single sample in a study of T cells in localized non-small cell lung cancer. Profiling relied on immunoSEQ multiplex PCR, and the TCRdb table lists in-frame clones only, not all of them. The repertoire holds 45,000 to 70,000 clones, with approximately 90% as singletons. The material was peripheral blood, obtained before any cancer treatment. The receptors here all came from a woman aged 40-70 years with stage I lung adenocarcinoma.

The chain carries TRBV7-9 and TRBJ2-7; 15 bases are shared with TRBD2. Germline CDR1 SEHNR, CDR2 FQNEAQ (reference sequence). The CDR3 length is 14 residues. The V gene end was trimmed by 5 bases and the J gene end by 6 bases; junction bases not matched to a gene: 2. CDR3 region: CASSQGLAGGEQYF. DNA for the CDR3: TGTGCCAGCAGCCAGGGACTAGCGGGGGGCGAGCAGTACTTC.

The chain joins TRBV11-3 to TRBJ2-3; 8 nucleotides match TRBD2. Germline V gives CDR1 SGHNT, CDR2 YENEEA. The CDR3 runs to 16 residues. Trimming took 6 bases from V and 0 from J; bases not matched to a gene: 8. The CDR3 bases are TGTGCCAGCAGTGTAGGCGGGGGGAGTAGCACAGATACGCAGTATTTT. It encodes CASSVGGGSSTDTQYF.

In this sample, this clone turned up once. The rearrangement uses TRBV28 and TRBJ1-3, with D unclear. Per the germline V gene, CDR1 is MDHEN and CDR2 is SYDVKM. V was shortened by 7 bases and J by 4 bases, with 14 bases between the two germline ends. The length of the CDR3 is 14 residues. For the CDR3, the DNA is TGTGCCAGCATCCCCGGAAGGGTAGGAAACACCATATATTTT. Translated, it gives CASIPGRVGNTIYF.

This rearrangement joins TRBV5-6 to TRBJ2-7; D uncertain. Germline V CDR1 and CDR2: SGHDT, YYEEEE. Trimming took 4 bases from V and 10 from J, leaving 15 bases between them. The CDR3 totals 12 residues. CDR3 nucleotides: TGTGCCAGCAGCCAGGACCGGTACGGTCAGTACTTC. As protein: CASSQDRYGQYF.

The chain couples TRBV6-5 to TRBJ2-5; D might be TRBD2 (6 bases). With 2 bases removed from V and 5 bases from J, the gap between germline ends came to 12 bases. CDR3 length: 14 residues. The germline V gene encodes CDR1 MNHEY and CDR2 SVGAGI. The CDR3 sequence: CASSYGTGLETQYF. For the CDR3, the DNA is TGTGCCAGCAGTTACGGGACTGGCCTCGAGACCCAGTACTTC.

This chain connects TRBV6-6 to TRBJ1-6; D is undetermined. Germline V gene lookup returns CDR1 MNHNY and CDR2 SVGAGI (reference sequence). This CDR3 spans 13 amino acids. Trimming shortened V by 2 bases and J by 11 bases, and 10 bases separated the two germline ends. The CDR3 DNA sequence: TGTGCCAGCAGTTACGGGGATGCGGCACCCCTCCACTTT. Amino acids: CASSYGDAAPLHF.

The sample holds a few counts of this clone. The chain carries TRBV6-5 and TRBJ2-1, with D unresolved. Germline assignment: CDR1 MNHEY and CDR2 SVGAGI. V was cut by 2 bases and J by 9 bases, with 11 bases left in between. The CDR3 extends over 13 amino acids. The CDR3 here is CASSYGVDFEQFF. The CDR3 DNA is TGTGCCAGCAGTTACGGTGTTGACTTTGAGCAGTTCTTC.

The chain joins TRBV6-5 to TRBJ1-1; D remains ambiguous. The germline V gene has CDR1 MNHEY and CDR2 SVGAGI. The V gene lost 6 bases and the J gene lost 4 bases, with 15 bases spanning the gap. This CDR3 spans 14 amino acids. CDR3 bases: TGTGCCAGCAGCCTCGTAGGAGGGCCCACTGAAGCTTTCTTT. Translation gives CASSLVGGPTEAFF.

This clone has a single count. The V gene is TRBV7-9, the J gene TRBJ2-5, with 14 bases matching TRBD2. CDR3 length equals 16 residues. In germline, CDR1 is SEHNR, CDR2 FQNEAQ (reference sequence). V lost 1 base to trimming and J lost 3 bases; unmatched junction nucleotides: 1. The CDR3 nucleotides are TGTGCCAGCAGCTTAGGGGGACTAGCGGGGGAAGAGACCCAGTACTTC. This encodes CASSLGGLAGEETQYF.